These 9 T cell receptor beta chains share one sample of origin, sequenced in a study of cytomegalovirus exposure and HLA in healthy donors. The PCR ran on 60 Vbeta and 13 Jbeta primers. Generated by immunoSEQ multiplex PCR, the TCRdb table keeps only in-frame clones and is missing some. The sample has some 83,000 clones; 70% to 75% are singletons. Sequenced sample: PBMCs. The receptor source for this set is a man aged 55 to 69 in good health and CMV-seronegative.

The chain links TRBV6-1 to TRBJ2-7; no firm D call. Between the trimmed V and J ends, which lost 5 bases and 3 bases, there was a span of 11 bases. The CDR3 runs to 13 residues. CDR1 MNHNS and CDR2 SASEGT come from the germline V gene. The CDR3 here is CASSPRLLYEQYF. For the CDR3, the DNA is TGTGCCAGCAGTCCCAGACTCCTCTACGAGCAGTACTTC.

This clone was detected only once. The genes are TRBV11-2 and TRBJ2-7; possible D gene TRBD1, 6 bases. With 0 bases removed from V and 6 bases from J, the gap between germline ends came to 15 bases. Germline-derived CDR1 and CDR2 are SGHAT and FQNNGV. This CDR3 has 15 residues. The CDR3, as DNA: TGTGCCAGCAGCTTAGATCGTGGGGGCTGGTCCGAGCAGTACTTC. As protein: CASSLDRGGWSEQYF.

The chain employs TRBV25-1 and TRBJ1-4; 8 nucleotides line up with TRBD1. In germline, CDR1 is MGHDK, CDR2 SYGVNS. V lost 5 bases to trimming and J lost 7 bases; unmatched junction nucleotides: 9. The CDR3 length is 15 residues. The CDR3 region has the DNA TGTGCCAGCAGTTATTTACAGGGGGTCGGTGAAAAACTGTTTTTT. Its protein product is CASSYLQGVGEKLFF.

This chain uses TRBV27 with TRBJ2-5; 11 bases line up with TRBD2. Losses at the gene ends were 5 bases for V and 5 bases for J; bases not matched to a gene: 7. This CDR3 is built from 15 residues. The V gene's germline CDR1 is MNHEY and CDR2 SMNVEV (reference sequence). The CDR3 spells CASSLSGGAWETQYF. The CDR3 DNA reads TGTGCCAGCAGTCTTAGCGGGGGGGCATGGGAGACCCAGTACTTC.

The J gene is TRBJ1-3, the V gene TRBV29-1; 8 bases are shared with TRBD1. Germline V CDR1 and CDR2: SQVTM, ANQGSEA. This CDR3 is built from 14 residues. J was trimmed by 2 bases and V by 2 bases; bases with no gene match: 2. CDR3: CSVEQGATGNTIYF. Written as DNA, the CDR3 is TGCAGCGTTGAACAGGGGGCGACTGGAAACACCATATATTTT.

The rearrangement links TRBV7-3 to TRBJ2-7; D perhaps matches TRBD2 (6 bases). There are 14 residues in the CDR3. In germline, CDR1 is SGHTA, CDR2 FQGTGA. Trimming took 6 bases from V and 3 from J, leaving 15 bases between them. CDR3 DNA: TGTGCCAGCAGGAGACAGTCCGGGGGCTACGAGCAGTACTTC. It codes for CASRRQSGGYEQYF.

The V call is TRBV5-6, the J call TRBJ2-7; TRBD1 aligns across 10 bases. V shed 2 bases and J 3 bases; nucleotides not matched to a gene: 5. The CDR3 length is 15 residues. The germline V gene has CDR1 SGHDT and CDR2 YYEEEE. The DNA of the CDR3 is TGTGCCAGCAGCTTCTCGGGACAGGGGCTCTACGAGCAGTACTTC. This gives the protein CASSFSGQGLYEQYF. Together with reference TRBV5-6 and TRBJ2-7, the CDR3 gives the full variable domain: DAGVTQSPTHLIKTRGQQVTLRCSPKSGHDTVSWYQQALGQGPQFIFQYYEEEERQRGNFPDRFSGHQFPNYSSELNVNALLLGDSALYLCASSFSGQGLYEQYFGPGTRLTVT.

J is TRBJ2-7 and V is TRBV12-1; the table calls TRBD2, which could not be checked here. TRBV12-1 is a pseudogene segment. The CDR3 has 14 residues. CDR3 sequence: CASSRPWEVYEQYF. The CDR3 DNA reads as TGTGCCAGCAGCCGACCCTGGGAGGTCTACGAGCAGTACTTC.

The genes are TRBV2 and TRBJ2-1; unclear D gene. Germline V gives CDR1 SNHLY, CDR2 FYNNEI. Trimming took 2 bases from V and 9 from J, leaving 8 bases between them. The CDR3 loop spans 12 amino acids. Here the CDR3 reads CASSERVIEQFF. The CDR3 region has the DNA TGTGCCAGCAGTGAACGGGTAATTGAGCAGTTCTTC.